The 28 T cell receptor beta chains listed next were all sequenced from one sample in a study of identical twins. TCRdb re-analysed the 5' RACE reads in MiXCR, keeping a single row per CDR3 protein. The repertoire holds 250,000 or so distinct CDR3 sequences, about 8% seen once, with about 3% in the top ten. This sample was also put to use in a study of yellow fever vaccine responses in identical twins.

Sequencing input: CD8+ T cells sorted from blood. The receptors stem from a woman younger than 35 in good health.

This clonotype was seen a handful of times. CDR3 residues: CSAWNNEQFF. For the CDR3, the DNA is TGCAGTGCTTGGAACAATGAGCAGTTCTTC. This chain uses TRBV20-1 with TRBJ2-1; D uncertain. This CDR3 comprises 10 residues. Trimming took off 5 bases at V and 5 bases at J, with 4 bases between the two ends. CDR1 is DFQATT, CDR2 SNEGSKA, per germline (reference sequence).

This clonotype was found many times. The DNA for the CDR3 is TGCGCCAGCAGCCACGGACAGGGATCACACGGAGAGTTCTTT. Translated, it gives CASSHGQGSHGEFF. The chain carries TRBV4-3 and TRBJ1-1; 8 bases map to TRBD1. The CDR3 extends over 14 amino acids. Germline CDR1 LGHNA, CDR2 YSLEER. Unmatched junction bases numbered 14, after V lost 3 bases and J lost 14 bases.

Note on this clonotype: One end of the junction is discordant with germline, which a read error may explain. V is TRBV7-7 and J is TRBJ2-5, with 8 bases matching TRBD2. This CDR3 is 15 amino acids long. In germline, CDR1 is SSHAT, CDR2 FNYEAQ (reference sequence). CDR3 sequence: CASSFGSGEWETQYF. The CDR3 DNA is TGTGCTAGCAGCTTTGGTAGCGGGGAGTGGGAGACCCAGTACTTC.

This clonotype was detected only a few times. This chain joins TRBV5-1 and TRBJ2-1, with 9 bases fitting TRBD1. After removal of 1 base from V and 3 bases from J, the junction contained 2 bases not matched to a gene. CDR3 size: 15 residues. CDR1 is SGHRS, CDR2 YFSETQ, per germline. The DNA of the CDR3 is TGCGCCAGCAGCTTGAGGACAGGGGTCTACAATGAGCAGTTCTTC. This codes for CASSLRTGVYNEQFF.

This clonotype has at least ten counts. The gene calls are TRBV20-1 and TRBJ2-1, with 10 bases fitting TRBD2. The CDR3 consists of 16 residues. Unmatched junction bases numbered 12, after V lost 3 bases and J lost 7 bases. Germline CDR1 reads DFQATT; CDR2 reads SNEGSKA (reference sequence). Here the CDR3 DNA reads TGCAGTGCTAGCAACCCACCTAGCGGGAGTAAGAATGAGCAGTTCTTC. This encodes CSASNPPSGSKNEQFF.

In its sample, this clonotype was seen many times. The rearrangement links TRBV4-1 to TRBJ2-5; D is unclear. The CDR3 length is 12 residues. Germline-derived CDR1 and CDR2 are MGHRA and YSYEKL. Between the trimmed V and J ends, which lost 4 bases and 4 bases, there was a span of 7 bases. In DNA form, the CDR3 reads TGCGCCAGCAGCCCAACCGGAGAGACCCAGTACTTC. The encoded protein is CASSPTGETQYF.

This chain joins TRBV7-3 and TRBJ2-5; no firm D call. The CDR3 sequence is 13 residues long. The germline V and J ends were trimmed by 5 bases and 0 bases, with 7 bases remaining between them. From germline, CDR1 is SGHTA and CDR2 FQGTGA. The CDR3 nucleotides are TGTGCCAGCAGCCTGACAAACCAAGAGACCCAGTACTTC. This translates into CASSLTNQETQYF.

This clonotype was seen only a few times. The gene calls are TRBV10-3 and TRBJ2-7, with unresolved D. Trimming cost V 0 bases and J 0 bases, with 12 bases left between them. From germline, CDR1 is ENHRY and CDR2 SYGVKD. This CDR3 has 16 amino acids. The CDR3 loop reads CAISESPDGLSYEQYF. The CDR3 DNA is TGTGCCATCAGTGAGTCCCCGGACGGGCTCTCCTACGAGCAGTACTTC.

This sequence joins TRBV4-3 and TRBJ2-5; D not resolved. Per the germline V gene, CDR1 is LGHNA and CDR2 is YSLEER. V lost 0 bases and J 7 bases, leaving 27 bases between the germline ends. CDR3 length equals 19 residues. In DNA form, the CDR3 reads TGCGCCAGCAGCCAAGAGAGGATCACAGATCCATTTTGGTTGGCGACCCAGTACTTC. Amino acid sequence: CASSQERITDPFWLATQYF.

This clonotype has a handful of counts. The CDR3 is CSVELAGSASYEQYF. The CDR3 coding sequence is TGCAGCGTTGAACTAGCGGGATCTGCCTCCTACGAGCAGTACTTC. The chain carries TRBV29-1 and TRBJ2-7, with 9 nucleotides matching TRBD2. CDR3 length: 15 residues. CDR1 and CDR2 from the germline V gene are SQVTM and ANQGSEA. With 2 bases clipped from V and 0 bases from J, the junction kept 5 bases outside the gene matches.

The table lists this clonotype with many counts. The chain is built from TRBV7-9 and TRBJ1-1; no firm D call. The CDR3 spans 13 residues. V lost 5 bases to trimming and J lost 3 bases, with 10 bases between them. The germline gives CDR1 SEHNR, CDR2 FQNEAQ (reference sequence). In DNA, the CDR3 is TGTGCCAGCAGCCCGGCAGGAGACACTGAAGCTTTCTTT. It is translated as CASSPAGDTEAFF. The full variable domain, with the rest looked up from reference TRBV7-9 and TRBJ1-1, is DTGVSQNPRHKITKRGQNVTFRCDPISEHNRLYWYRQTLGQGPEFLTYFQNEAQLEKSRLLSDRFSAERPKGSFSTLEIQRTEQGDSAMYLCASSPAGDTEAFFGQGTRLTVV.

In this sample, this clonotype turned up a few times. The V call is TRBV4-1, the J call TRBJ2-4; D may be TRBD1 (5 bases). Trimming cost V 1 base and J 6 bases, with 7 bases left between them. The CDR3 has 13 amino acids. Germline V gene sequence: CDR1 MGHRA, CDR2 YSYEKL. The CDR3 is CASSQGRGNIQYF. DNA of the CDR3: TGCGCCAGCAGCCAAGGAAGGGGAAACATTCAGTACTTC.

V is TRBV7-9 and J is TRBJ2-3, with 7 positions matching TRBD2. The CDR3 contains 15 residues. Germline loops: CDR1 SEHNR, CDR2 FQNEAQ (reference sequence). J gave up 3 bases and V 4 bases, and 7 bases lay outside the gene matches. The DNA for the CDR3 is TGTGCCAGCAGCTCTAGACTAGCCGTTACAGATACGCAGTATTTT. It is translated as CASSSRLAVTDTQYF. The full variable domain, its missing parts supplied by reference TRBV7-9 and TRBJ2-3, is DTGVSQNPRHKITKRGQNVTFRCDPISEHNRLYWYRQTLGQGPEFLTYFQNEAQLEKSRLLSDRFSAERPKGSFSTLEIQRTEQGDSAMYLCASSSRLAVTDTQYFGPGTRLTVL.

This clonotype came up a few times. This chain uses TRBV13 with TRBJ2-7; D possibly uses TRBD1 or TRBD2 (5 bases each). Germline V lookup: CDR1 PRHDT, CDR2 FYEKMQ (reference sequence). The CDR3 is 14 residues long. Trimming took 3 bases from V and 3 from J, leaving 12 bases between them. The chain's CDR3 is CASSFGRGVYEQYF. In DNA, the CDR3 is TGTGCCAGCAGCTTTGGGAGAGGGGTCTACGAGCAGTACTTC. The variable domain in full, completed from reference TRBV13 and TRBJ2-7, reads AAGVIQSPRHLIKEKRETATLKCYPIPRHDTVYWYQQGPGQDPQFLISFYEKMQSDKGSIPDRFSAQQFSDYHSELNMSSLELGDSALYFCASSFGRGVYEQYFGPGTRLTVT.

The chain has TRBV9 and TRBJ2-3, with TRBD1 matching over 11 bases. Germline loops: CDR1 SGDLS, CDR2 YYNGEE. The CDR3 contains 16 residues. The J segment lost 3 bases and the V segment lost 4 bases, leaving 7 bases of the junction unmatched. CDR3 coding DNA: TGTGCCAGCAGCTATGCCGGGACAGGGGGAACAGATACGCAGTATTTT. This codes for CASSYAGTGGTDTQYF.

Only a few counts were recorded for this clonotype. The chain couples TRBV28 to TRBJ2-7; D tentatively reads TRBD1 or TRBD2 (5 bases each). Germline V gene lookup returns CDR1 MDHEN and CDR2 SYDVKM. V was shortened by 5 bases and J by 3 bases, with 14 bases between the two germline ends. CDR3 length equals 14 residues. The DNA of the CDR3 is TGTGCCAGCAGTCGGGACCGACCTCTCTACGAGCAGTACTTC. Its protein product is CASSRDRPLYEQYF.

This clonotype appeared a few times. The chain carries TRBV2 and TRBJ1-3; D not certain. The CDR3 consists of 13 residues. Germline V lookup: CDR1 SNHLY, CDR2 FYNNEI. The germline V and J ends were trimmed by 8 bases and 4 bases, with 12 bases remaining between them. CDR3 residues: CASGDFPGNTIYF. The CDR3 nucleotides are TGTGCCAGCGGCGACTTTCCGGGAAACACCATATATTTT.

In this sample, this clonotype turned up many times. V usage is TRBV10-3 and J usage is TRBJ2-1, with D possibly matching TRBD1 (5 bases). With 8 bases removed from V and 5 bases from J, the gap between germline ends came to 10 bases. The CDR3 totals 12 residues. CDR1 is ENHRY, CDR2 SYGVKD, per germline. The CDR3 region is CAIEIRDNEQFF. CDR3 coding DNA: TGTGCCATCGAAATCAGGGACAATGAGCAGTTCTTC.

This clonotype was counted many times. The CDR3 DNA reads as TGTGCCAGCAGTTTACAGGACACAGGTTCAACCGGGGAGCTGTTTTTT. Translation: CASSLQDTGSTGELFF. The chain couples TRBV27 to TRBJ2-2, with D perhaps matching TRBD1 (5 bases). This CDR3 contains 16 residues. Germline values: CDR1 MNHEY, CDR2 SMNVEV (reference sequence). The V end lost 2 bases, the J end lost 5 bases, and 15 bases lay between the germline ends.

This clonotype showed up many times. The V and J genes are TRBV20-1 and TRBJ2-5, with 14 bases fitting TRBD2. This CDR3 is 16 amino acids long. Germline V lookup: CDR1 DFQATT, CDR2 SNEGSKA (reference sequence). V shed 6 bases and J 5 bases; nucleotides not matched to a gene: 11. CDR3 amino acids: CSARPGTSGGWETQYF. The CDR3 bases are TGCAGTGCCCGACCTGGGACTAGCGGGGGCTGGGAGACCCAGTACTTC.

The J gene is TRBJ2-2, the V gene TRBV19; D tentatively reads TRBD1 or TRBD2 (5 bases each). This CDR3 contains 16 residues. Germline CDR1 LNHDA, CDR2 SQIVND (reference sequence). V dropped 6 bases and J dropped 4 bases, with 18 bases sitting between them. The CDR3 DNA sequence: TGTGCCAGTAGGACTCGCATCGGGACGAGCACCGGGGAGCTGTTTTTT. Translated: CASRTRIGTSTGELFF.

This clonotype was detected ten times or more. The chain uses TRBV7-9 and TRBJ2-5; D remains ambiguous. The germline CDR1 and CDR2 sequences are SEHNR and FQNEAQ (reference sequence). With 3 bases removed from V and 5 bases from J, the gap between germline ends came to 7 bases. CDR3 size: 12 residues. CDR3 bases: TGTGCCAGCAGCTTCATCACCGAGACCCAGTACTTC. This sequence encodes CASSFITETQYF.

The chain combines TRBV4-2 with TRBJ2-7; possibly TRBD1 for D (6 bases). CDR1 and CDR2 from the germline V gene are LGHNA and YNFKEQ. Trimming cost V 0 bases and J 3 bases, with 12 bases left between them. This CDR3 contains 15 residues. DNA for the CDR3: TGTGCCAGCAGCCAAGAGGGGACAACCGTCTACGAGCAGTACTTC. It translates to CASSQEGTTVYEQYF.

The genes are TRBV7-3 and TRBJ2-3; 11 bases match TRBD2. CDR1 and CDR2 (germline): SGHTA, FQGTGA. This CDR3 region has 16 residues. The J segment lost 5 bases and the V segment lost 5 bases, leaving 9 bases of the junction unmatched. Written as DNA, the CDR3 is TGTGCCAGCAGCAGTAGCGGGGGGGCCTTAGGAGATACGCAGTATTTT. This codes for CASSSSGGALGDTQYF.

This clonotype showed up many times. This chain joins TRBV7-9 and TRBJ1-1, with 8 bases fitting TRBD1. Germline assignment: CDR1 SEHNR and CDR2 FQNEAQ (reference sequence). After removal of 10 bases from V and 0 bases from J, the junction contained 10 bases not matched to a gene. This CDR3 comprises 15 residues. DNA of the CDR3: TGTGCCACCGGACAGGGAAGGAGCATGAACACTGAAGCTTTCTTT. Amino acid sequence: CATGQGRSMNTEAFF.

The chain employs TRBV24-1 and TRBJ2-2; no clear D. V lost 0 bases and J lost 3, with 16 bases in between. Per the germline V gene, CDR1 is KGHDR and CDR2 is SFDVKD. This CDR3 is 18 amino acids long. CDR3 loop: CATSDLPDSTGYTGELFF. CDR3 in DNA: TGTGCCACCAGTGATTTGCCCGACTCCACCGGGTACACCGGGGAGCTGTTTTTT.

This clonotype was counted many times. The rearrangement joins TRBV12-3 or TRBV12-4 to TRBJ2-7, with 10 bases fitting TRBD2. This CDR3 contains 17 residues. The ends lost 4 bases at V and 1 base at J; junction bases unmatched: 10. The CDR3 region is CASSSAHTSGESYEQYF. The DNA for the CDR3 is TGTGCCAGCAGTTCCGCACACACTAGCGGGGAGTCCTACGAGCAGTACTTC.

This rearrangement joins TRBV29-1 to TRBJ2-1; perhaps TRBD2 as D (5 bases). The CDR3 is 14 residues long. V was pared by 4 bases and J by 8 bases, with 18 bases between. The germline V gene has CDR1 SQVTM and CDR2 ANQGSEA. The DNA for the CDR3 is TGCAGCGTTGTTTCAGCGGATGAGTTCCATGAGCAGTTCTTC. This sequence encodes CSVVSADEFHEQFF.